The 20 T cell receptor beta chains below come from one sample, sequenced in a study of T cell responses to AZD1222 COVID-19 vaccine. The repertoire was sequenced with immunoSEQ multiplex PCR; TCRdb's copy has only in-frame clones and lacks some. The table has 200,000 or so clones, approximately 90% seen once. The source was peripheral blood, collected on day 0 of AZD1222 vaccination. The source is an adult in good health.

CDR3 nucleotide sequence: TGTGCCAGCAGTCCCGCTATAGGGGGCCGTGCGAGCAATCAGCCCCAGCATTTT. Translation: CASSPAIGGRASNQPQHF. The V gene is TRBV27, the J gene TRBJ1-5; 7 nucleotides agree with TRBD1. This CDR3 comprises 18 residues. The junction had 14 bases not matched to a gene; V was cut back by 5 bases and J by 1 base. Per germline, CDR1 MNHEY and CDR2 SMNVEV (reference sequence).

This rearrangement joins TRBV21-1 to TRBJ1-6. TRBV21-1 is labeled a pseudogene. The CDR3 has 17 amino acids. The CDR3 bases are TGTGCCAGCAGCAAAGCGCCTTTCGGGCGGAATAATTCACCCCTCCACTTT. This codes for CASSKAPFGRNNSPLHF.

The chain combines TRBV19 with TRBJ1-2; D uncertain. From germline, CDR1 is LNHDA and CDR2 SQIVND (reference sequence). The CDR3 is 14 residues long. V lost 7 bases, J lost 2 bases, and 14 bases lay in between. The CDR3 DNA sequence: TGTGCCAGTATATCAAATGTGCGAAACTATGGCTACACCTTC. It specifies CASISNVRNYGYTF.

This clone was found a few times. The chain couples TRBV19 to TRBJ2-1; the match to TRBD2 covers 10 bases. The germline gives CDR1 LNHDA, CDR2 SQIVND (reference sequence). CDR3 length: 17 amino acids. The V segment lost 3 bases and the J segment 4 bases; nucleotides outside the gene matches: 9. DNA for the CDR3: TGTGCCAGTAGTATTAGGGCTAGCGGGGGCAGGTACAATGAGCAGTTCTTC. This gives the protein CASSIRASGGRYNEQFF.

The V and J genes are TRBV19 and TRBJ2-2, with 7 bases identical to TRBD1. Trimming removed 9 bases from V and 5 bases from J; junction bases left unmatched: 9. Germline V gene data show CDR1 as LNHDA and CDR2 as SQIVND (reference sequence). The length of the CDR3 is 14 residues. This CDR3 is CASSNTGVTGELFF. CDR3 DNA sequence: TGTGCCAGCTCAAATACAGGGGTAACCGGGGAGCTGTTTTTT.

The CDR3 coding sequence is TGTGCCAGCTCACCTGTAGCCCGTTTCACCGGGGAGCTGTTTTTT. Its translation: CASSPVARFTGELFF. V usage is TRBV18 and J usage is TRBJ2-2; unclear D gene. CDR3 length: 15 residues. The V gene's germline CDR1 is KGHSH and CDR2 LQKENI. Trimming cost V 3 bases and J 4 bases, with 12 bases left between them. The full variable domain, its missing parts supplied by reference TRBV18 and TRBJ2-2, is NAGVMQNPRHLVRRRGQEARLRCSPMKGHSHVYWYRQLPEEGLKFMVYLQKENIIDESGMPKERFSAEFPKEGPSILRIQQVVRGDSAAYFCASSPVARFTGELFFGEGSRLTVL.

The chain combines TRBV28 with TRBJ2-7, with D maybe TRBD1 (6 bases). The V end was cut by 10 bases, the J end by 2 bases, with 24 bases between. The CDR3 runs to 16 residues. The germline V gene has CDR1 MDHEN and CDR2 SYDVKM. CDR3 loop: CATTGHLALLTYEQYF. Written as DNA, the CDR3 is TGTGCCACCACGGGACACCTGGCCCTTCTTACCTACGAGCAGTACTTC.

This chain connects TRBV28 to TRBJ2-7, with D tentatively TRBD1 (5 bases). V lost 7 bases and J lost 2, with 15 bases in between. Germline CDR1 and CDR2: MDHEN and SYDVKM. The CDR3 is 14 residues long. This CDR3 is CASISGQSTYEQYF. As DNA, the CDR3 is TGTGCCAGCATATCAGGGCAAAGCACCTACGAGCAGTACTTC.

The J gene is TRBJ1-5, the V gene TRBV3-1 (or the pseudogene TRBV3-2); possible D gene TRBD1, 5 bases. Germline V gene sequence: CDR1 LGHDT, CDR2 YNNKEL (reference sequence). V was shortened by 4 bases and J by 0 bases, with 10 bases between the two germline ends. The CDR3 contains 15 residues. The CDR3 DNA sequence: TGTGCCAGCAGCCCCACAGGTGTTAGCAATCAGCCCCAGCATTTT. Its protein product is CASSPTGVSNQPQHF.

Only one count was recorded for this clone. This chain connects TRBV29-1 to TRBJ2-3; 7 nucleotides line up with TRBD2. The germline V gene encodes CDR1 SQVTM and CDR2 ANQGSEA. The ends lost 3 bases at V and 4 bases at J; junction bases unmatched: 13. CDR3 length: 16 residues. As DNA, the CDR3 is TGCAGCGTTGATATATTTGAAGCAGGGAGGGCAGATACGCAGTATTTT. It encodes CSVDIFEAGRADTQYF.

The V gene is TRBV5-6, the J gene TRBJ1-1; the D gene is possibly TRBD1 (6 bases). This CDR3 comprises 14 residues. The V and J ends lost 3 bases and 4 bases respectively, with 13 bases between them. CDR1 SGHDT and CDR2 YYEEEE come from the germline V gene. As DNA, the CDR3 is TGTGCCAGCAGCTACAGGAGGGGGGGCACTGAAGCTTTCTTT. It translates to CASSYRRGGTEAFF.

The CDR3 region is CASSKRRAENHGYTF. The DNA of the CDR3 is TGTGCCAGCAGCAAACGACGAGCGGAGAACCATGGCTACACCTTC. This rearrangement joins TRBV21-1 to TRBJ1-2. TRBV21-1 is described as a pseudogene. The CDR3 is 15 amino acids.

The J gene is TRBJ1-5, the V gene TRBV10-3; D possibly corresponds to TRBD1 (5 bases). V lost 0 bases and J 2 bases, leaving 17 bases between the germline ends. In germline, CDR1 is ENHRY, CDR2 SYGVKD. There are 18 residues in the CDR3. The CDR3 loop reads CAISESVRARVGNQPQHF. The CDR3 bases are TGTGCCATCAGTGAGTCGGTGCGGGCCAGGGTAGGCAATCAGCCCCAGCATTTT.

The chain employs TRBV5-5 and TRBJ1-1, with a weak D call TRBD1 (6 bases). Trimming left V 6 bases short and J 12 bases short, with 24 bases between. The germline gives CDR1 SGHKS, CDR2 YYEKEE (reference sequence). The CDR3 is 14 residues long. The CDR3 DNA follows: TGTGCCAGCACGGCTCCCGGGGGGCCGCAAGTATCTTTCTTT. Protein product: CASTAPGGPQVSFF.

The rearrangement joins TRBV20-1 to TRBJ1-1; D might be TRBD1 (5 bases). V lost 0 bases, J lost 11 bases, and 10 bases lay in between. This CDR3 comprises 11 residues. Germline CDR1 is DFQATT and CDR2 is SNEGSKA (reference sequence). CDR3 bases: TGCAGTGCTAGAGATCGAGGGACCGCTTTCTTT. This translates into CSARDRGTAFF.

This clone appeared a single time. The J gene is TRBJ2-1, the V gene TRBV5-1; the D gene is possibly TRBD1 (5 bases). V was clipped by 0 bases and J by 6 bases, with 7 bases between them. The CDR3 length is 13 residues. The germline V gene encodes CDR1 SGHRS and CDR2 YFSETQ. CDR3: CASSLAGINEQFF. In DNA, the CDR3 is TGCGCCAGCAGCTTGGCAGGGATCAATGAGCAGTTCTTC.

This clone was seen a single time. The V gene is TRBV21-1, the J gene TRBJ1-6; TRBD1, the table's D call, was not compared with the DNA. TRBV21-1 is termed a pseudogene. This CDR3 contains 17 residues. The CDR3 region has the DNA TGTGCCAGCAGCAAAGGGGGCTTCGGGACACGTAGATCACCCCTCCACTTT. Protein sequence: CASSKGGFGTRRSPLHF.

The DNA of the CDR3 is TGTGCCAGCAGTCCGCGGACAGCCAGCTATGGCTACACCTTC. Translated, it gives CASSPRTASYGYTF. This rearrangement joins TRBV6-2 or TRBV6-3 to TRBJ1-2; D is possibly TRBD1 (6 bases). This CDR3 is built from 14 residues. Germline V gene data show CDR1 as MNHEY and CDR2 as SVGEGT. Trimming removed 5 bases from V and 4 bases from J, with 14 bases in between.

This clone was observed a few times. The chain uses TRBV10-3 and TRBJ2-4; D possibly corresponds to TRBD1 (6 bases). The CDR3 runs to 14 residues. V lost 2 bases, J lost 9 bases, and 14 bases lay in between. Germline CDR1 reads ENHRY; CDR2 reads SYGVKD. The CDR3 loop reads CAISERVGAAIQYF. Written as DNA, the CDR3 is TGTGCCATCAGTGAGAGGGTGGGGGCGGCCATTCAGTACTTC.

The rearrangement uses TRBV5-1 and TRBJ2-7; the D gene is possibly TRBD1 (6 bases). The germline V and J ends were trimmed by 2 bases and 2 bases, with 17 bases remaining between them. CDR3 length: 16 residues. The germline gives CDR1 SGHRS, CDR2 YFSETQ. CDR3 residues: CASSFLQGSPTYEQYF. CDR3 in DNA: TGCGCCAGCAGCTTCCTTCAGGGGTCCCCAACCTACGAGCAGTACTTC.